These T cell receptor beta chains were read from a single sample in a study of blood T cell repertoires in COVID-19. TCRdb's table, derived via immunoSEQ multiplex PCR, lists solely in-frame clones and lacks some. The data hold roughly 400,000 clones, with nearly 90% observed a single time. The specimen sequenced was PBMCs or T cells enriched from blood (not recorded which). Receptor source: a woman in her 40s with acute COVID-19. CDR3s include the opening cysteine and the closing phenylalanine or tryptophan. A D gene is named only where the DNA matches it firmly. Size values are once, few and many counts, or a class for expanded clones, and some rows have none.

clone_size,v_call,j_call,d_call,cdr3_nt,cdr3_aa
NA,TRBV2,TRBJ1-1,TRBD1,TGTGCCAGCAGTACAGGGGTGTATGAAGCTTTCTTT,CASSTGVYEAFF
NA,TRBV20-1,TRBJ2-5,TRBD2,TGCAGTGCTAGCTCAGGGAGGGCCCTGTACTTC,CSASSGRALYF
NA,TRBV27,TRBJ1-1,TRBD1,TGTGCCAGCAGTTGGGGACAGACCGGCGAAGCTTTCTTT,CASSWGQTGEAFF
NA,TRBV11-2,TRBJ2-2,NA,TGTGCCAGCAGTGGCACGAACACCGGGGAGCTGTTTTTT,CASSGTNTGELFF
NA,TRBV30,TRBJ1-3,NA,TGTGCATGTCAGGGTACTGGAAACACCATATATTTT,CACQGTGNTIYF
NA,TRBV7-9,TRBJ1-1,NA,TGTGCCAGCAGCTTTTTGGGGGCCACTGAAGCTTTCTTT,CASSFLGATEAFF
NA,TRBV12-5,TRBJ2-1,TRBD2,TGTGCTAGTGGTTTGGCTACTAGCGGGGTCTACAATGAGCAGTTCTTC,CASGLATSGVYNEQFF
once,TRBV4-2,TRBJ2-3,NA,TGTGCCAGCAGCCAAGATGCGGGAACGGATACGCAGTATTTT,CASSQDAGTDTQYF
NA,TRBV12-3/TRBV12-4,TRBJ1-2,NA,TGTGCCAGCATGGATACAACGGGGTATGGCTACACCTTC,CASMDTTGYGYTF
once,TRBV3-1/TRBV3-2,TRBJ1-4,TRBD1,TGTGCCAGCAGCCAACCCGCCAGGGGGAAACTGTTTTTT,CASSQPARGKLFF
NA,TRBV7-9,TRBJ1-1,NA,TGTGCCAGCAGCTCAGTCACTGAAGCTTTCTTT,CASSSVTEAFF
NA,TRBV19,TRBJ1-5,TRBD1,TGTGCCAGTAGTATCGACAGGGGGCATGGTCAGCCCCAGCATTTT,CASSIDRGHGQPQHF
NA,TRBV7-8,TRBJ1-3,NA,TGTGCCAGCAGCTTGGGACTTCAATACTCTGGAAACACCATATATTTT,CASSLGLQYSGNTIYF
once,TRBV7-6,TRBJ1-2,NA,TGTGCCAGCAGCTTAGGACAGTTCGGCTATGGCTACACCTTC,CASSLGQFGYGYTF
NA,TRBV9,TRBJ1-6,NA,TGTGCCAGCAGCGTAGACAGGGTAAATTCACCCCTCCACTTT,CASSVDRVNSPLHF
NA,TRBV7-9,TRBJ1-4,NA,TGTGCCAGCAGCGTCCCGGTGAGCGGTGCAACTAATGAAAAACTGTTTTTT,CASSVPVSGATNEKLFF
NA,TRBV3-1/TRBV3-2,TRBJ1-2,NA,TGTGCCAGCAGCCAAGCACAGACGTATACCTTC,CASSQAQTYTF
NA,TRBV5-1,TRBJ2-3,TRBD1,TGCGCCAGCAGCTTTAGGCAGGGGGCAGATACGCAGTATTTT,CASSFRQGADTQYF
NA,TRBV19,TRBJ2-1,TRBD2,TGTGCCAGTAGTATACGAGCGGGGAGCAATGAGCAGTTCTTC,CASSIRAGSNEQFF
NA,TRBV19,TRBJ1-4,NA,TGTGCCAGTAGTATGGCTTGGGACACCCTTAATGAAAAACTGTTTTTT,CASSMAWDTLNEKLFF
few,TRBV19,TRBJ1-5,TRBD1,TGTGCCAGTGGCACCCTCTTCGGGACAGGGGACAATCAGCCCCAGCATTTT,CASGTLFGTGDNQPQHF
NA,TRBV2,TRBJ1-6,NA,TGTGCCGGCAACCGGGACACTAATTCACCCCTCCACTTT,CAGNRDTNSPLHF
NA,TRBV29-1,TRBJ1-2,NA,TGCAGCGCAGACTTTAACTATGGCTACACCTTC,CSADFNYGYTF
NA,TRBV5-4,TRBJ1-1,NA,TGTGCCAGCAGCCCCCCGGGGGGGCGACTTACGAACACTGAAGCTTTCTTT,CASSPPGGRLTNTEAFF
NA,TRBV27,TRBJ2-7,TRBD1,TGTGCCAGCAGTAAACAGGGGTACCGCTACGAGCAGTACTTC,CASSKQGYRYEQYF
NA,TRBV5-1,TRBJ1-6,TRBD1,TGCGCCAGCAGCTTGGGACAGGGATATTATAATTCACCCCTCCACTTT,CASSLGQGYYNSPLHF
few,TRBV5-4,TRBJ2-1,TRBD2,TGTGCCAGCAGCTTGGGAGCGGGGGTCCTTCGGGATGAGCAGTTCTTC,CASSLGAGVLRDEQFF
NA,TRBV4-1,TRBJ1-2,NA,TGCGCCAGCAGCCGCCCCCTGGCGGGGTCCAATGGCTACACCTTC,CASSRPLAGSNGYTF
NA,TRBV5-1,TRBJ1-6,NA,TGCGCCAGCAGCTTGGATCCGAGCTCCTATAATTCACCCCTCCACTTT,CASSLDPSSYNSPLHF
NA,TRBV5-4,TRBJ2-2,NA,TGTGCCAGCAGCTTGGTTAGCAGCGGGGAGCTGTTTTTT,CASSLVSSGELFF
NA,TRBV3-1/TRBV3-2,TRBJ1-6,NA,TGTGCCAGCAGCCAGACAGAGTCCTATAATTCACCCCTCCACTTT,CASSQTESYNSPLHF
NA,TRBV27,TRBJ1-2,NA,TGTGCCAGCAGTTTATCGGAGTTTGTAGGTGGCTACACCTTC,CASSLSEFVGGYTF